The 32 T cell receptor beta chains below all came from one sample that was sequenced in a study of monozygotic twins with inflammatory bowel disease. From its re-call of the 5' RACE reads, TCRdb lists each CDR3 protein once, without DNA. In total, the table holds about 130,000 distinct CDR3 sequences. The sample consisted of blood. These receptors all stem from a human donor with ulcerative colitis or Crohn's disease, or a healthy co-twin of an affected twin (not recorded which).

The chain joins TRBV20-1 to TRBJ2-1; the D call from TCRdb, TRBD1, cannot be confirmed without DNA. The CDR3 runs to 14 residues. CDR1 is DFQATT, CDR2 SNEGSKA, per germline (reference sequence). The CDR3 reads CSARAPGIRNEQFF.

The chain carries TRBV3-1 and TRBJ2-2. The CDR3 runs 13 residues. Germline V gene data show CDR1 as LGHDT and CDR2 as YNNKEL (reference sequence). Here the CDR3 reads CASSRMDTGELFF.

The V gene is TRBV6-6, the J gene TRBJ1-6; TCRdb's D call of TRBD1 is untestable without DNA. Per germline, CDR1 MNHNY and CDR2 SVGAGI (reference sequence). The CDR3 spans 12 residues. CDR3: CASNHRDSPLHF.

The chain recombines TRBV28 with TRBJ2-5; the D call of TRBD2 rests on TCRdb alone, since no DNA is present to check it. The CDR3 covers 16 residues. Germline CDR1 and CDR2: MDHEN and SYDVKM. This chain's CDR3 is CASSRRTSGRAETQYF. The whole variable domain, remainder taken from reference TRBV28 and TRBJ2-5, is DVKVTQSSRYLVKRTGEKVFLECVQDMDHENMFWYRQDPGLGLRLIYFSYDVKMKEKGDIPEGYSVSREKKERFSLILESASTNQTSMYLCASSRRTSGRAETQYFGPGTRLLVL.

CDR3: CASSQGGGGNQPQHF. This sequence joins TRBV3-1 and TRBJ1-5; TCRdb designates TRBD1, a call that cannot be tested without DNA. This CDR3 is 15 amino acids long. Germline CDR1 and CDR2: LGHDT and YNNKEL (reference sequence).

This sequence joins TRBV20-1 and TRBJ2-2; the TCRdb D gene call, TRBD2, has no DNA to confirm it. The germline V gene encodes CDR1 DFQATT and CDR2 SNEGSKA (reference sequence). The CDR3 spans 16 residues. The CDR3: CSARASGGLNTGELFF.

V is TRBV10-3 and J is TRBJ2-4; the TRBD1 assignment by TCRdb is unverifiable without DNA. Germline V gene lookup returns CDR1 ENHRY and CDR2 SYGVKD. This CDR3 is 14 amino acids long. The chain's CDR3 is CAISDRGQGDIQYF.

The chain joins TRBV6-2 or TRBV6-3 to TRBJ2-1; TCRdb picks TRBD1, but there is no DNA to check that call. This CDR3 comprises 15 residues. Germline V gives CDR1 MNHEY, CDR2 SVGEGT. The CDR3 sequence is CASIKGGLPLGEQFF.

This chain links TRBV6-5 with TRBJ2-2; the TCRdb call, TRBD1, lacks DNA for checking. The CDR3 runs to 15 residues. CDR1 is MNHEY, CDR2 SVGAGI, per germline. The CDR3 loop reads CASSYDRWWNRELFF.

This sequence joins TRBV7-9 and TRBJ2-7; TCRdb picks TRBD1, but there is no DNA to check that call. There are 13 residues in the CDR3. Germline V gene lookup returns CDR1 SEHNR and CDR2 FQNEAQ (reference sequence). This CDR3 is CASSLEGRYEQYF.

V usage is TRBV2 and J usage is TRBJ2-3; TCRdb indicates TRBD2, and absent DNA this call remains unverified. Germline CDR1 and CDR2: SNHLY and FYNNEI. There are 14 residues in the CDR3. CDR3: CAGKAGGPTDTQYF.

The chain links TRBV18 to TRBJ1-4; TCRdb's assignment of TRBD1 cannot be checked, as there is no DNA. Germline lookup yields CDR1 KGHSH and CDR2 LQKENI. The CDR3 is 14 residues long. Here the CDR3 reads CASSPGTPNEKLFF. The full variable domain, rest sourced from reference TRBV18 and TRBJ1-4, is NAGVMQNPRHLVRRRGQEARLRCSPMKGHSHVYWYRQLPEEGLKFMVYLQKENIIDESGMPKERFSAEFPKEGPSILRIQQVVRGDSAAYFCASSPGTPNEKLFFGSGTQLSVL.

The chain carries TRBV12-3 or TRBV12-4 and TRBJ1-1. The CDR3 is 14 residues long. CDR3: CASSFEGRHTEAFF.

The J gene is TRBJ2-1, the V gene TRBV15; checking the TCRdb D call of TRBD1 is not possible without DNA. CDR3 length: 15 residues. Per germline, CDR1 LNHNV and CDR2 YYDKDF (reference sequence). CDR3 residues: CATSLWDGQGDEQFF.

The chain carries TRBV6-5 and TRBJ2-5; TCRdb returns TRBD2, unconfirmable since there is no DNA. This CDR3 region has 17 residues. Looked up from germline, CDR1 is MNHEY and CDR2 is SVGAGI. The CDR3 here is CASSYGLAGGGKETQYF.

CDR3 sequence: CASSLGGHTGELFF. J is TRBJ2-2 and V is TRBV12-3 or TRBV12-4; TCRdb outputs TRBD1, but without DNA this stays unchecked. The CDR3 length is 14 residues.

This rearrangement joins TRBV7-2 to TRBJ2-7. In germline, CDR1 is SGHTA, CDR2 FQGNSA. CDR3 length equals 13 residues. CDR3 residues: CASSLEQFYEQYF. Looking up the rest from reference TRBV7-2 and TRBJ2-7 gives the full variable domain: GAGVSQSPSNKVTEKGKDVELRCDPISGHTALYWYRQSLGQGLEFLIYFQGNSAPDKSGLPSDRFSAERTGGSVSTLTIQRTQQEDSAVYLCASSLEQFYEQYFGPGTRLTVT.

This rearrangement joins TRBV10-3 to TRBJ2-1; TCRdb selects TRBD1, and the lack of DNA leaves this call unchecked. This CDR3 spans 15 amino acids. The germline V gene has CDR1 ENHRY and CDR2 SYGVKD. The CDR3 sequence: CAIRSKGESDNEQFF.

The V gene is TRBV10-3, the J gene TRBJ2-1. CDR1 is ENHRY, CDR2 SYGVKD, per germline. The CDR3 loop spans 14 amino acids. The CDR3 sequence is CAIRAVGNYNEQFF.

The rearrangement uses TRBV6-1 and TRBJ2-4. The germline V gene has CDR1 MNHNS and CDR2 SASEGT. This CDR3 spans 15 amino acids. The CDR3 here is CASSEQVVAKNIQYF.

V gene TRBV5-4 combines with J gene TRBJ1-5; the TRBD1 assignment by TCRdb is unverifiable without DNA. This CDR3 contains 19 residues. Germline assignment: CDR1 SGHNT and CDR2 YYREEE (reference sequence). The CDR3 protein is CASSLSGDRGLPGPQPQHF. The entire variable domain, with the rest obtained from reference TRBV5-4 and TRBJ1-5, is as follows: ETGVTQSPTHLIKTRGQQVTLRCSSQSGHNTVSWYQQALGQGPQFIFQYYREEENGRGNFPPRFSGLQFPNYSSELNVNALELDDSALYLCASSLSGDRGLPGPQPQHFGDGTRLSIL.

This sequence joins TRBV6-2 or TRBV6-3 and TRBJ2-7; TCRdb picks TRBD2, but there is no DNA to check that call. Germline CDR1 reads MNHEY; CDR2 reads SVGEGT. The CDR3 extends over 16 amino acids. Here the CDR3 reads CASSYSRLAGAYEQYF.

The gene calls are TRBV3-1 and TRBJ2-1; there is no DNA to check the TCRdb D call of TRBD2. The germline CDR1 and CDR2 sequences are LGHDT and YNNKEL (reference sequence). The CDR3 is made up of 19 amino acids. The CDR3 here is CASSQAAGLAGASYNEQFF.

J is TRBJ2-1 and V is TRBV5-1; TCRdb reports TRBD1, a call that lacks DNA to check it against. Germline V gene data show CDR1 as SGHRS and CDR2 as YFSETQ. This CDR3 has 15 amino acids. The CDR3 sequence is CASSLEGGPGYEQFF.

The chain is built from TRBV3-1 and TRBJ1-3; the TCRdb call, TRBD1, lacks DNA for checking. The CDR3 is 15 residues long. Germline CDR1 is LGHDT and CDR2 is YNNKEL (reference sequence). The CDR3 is CASSPGTGAGNTIYF.

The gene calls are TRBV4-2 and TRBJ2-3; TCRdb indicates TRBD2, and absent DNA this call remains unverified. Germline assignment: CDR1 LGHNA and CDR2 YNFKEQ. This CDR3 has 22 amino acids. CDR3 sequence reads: CASSPLLAGERGHRASTDTQYF.

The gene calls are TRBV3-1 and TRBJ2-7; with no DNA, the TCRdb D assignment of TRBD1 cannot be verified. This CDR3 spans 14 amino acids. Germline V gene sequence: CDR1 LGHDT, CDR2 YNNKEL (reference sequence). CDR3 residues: CASSQGQGTYEQYF.

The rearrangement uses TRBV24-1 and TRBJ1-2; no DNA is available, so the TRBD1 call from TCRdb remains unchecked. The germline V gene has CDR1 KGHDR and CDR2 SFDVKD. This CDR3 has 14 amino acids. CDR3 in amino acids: CATSDYPTEDGYTF.

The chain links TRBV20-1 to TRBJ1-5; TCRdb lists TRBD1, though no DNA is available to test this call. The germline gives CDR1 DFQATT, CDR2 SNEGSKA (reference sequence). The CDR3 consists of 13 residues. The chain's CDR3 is CSANRGGGGPQHF.

CDR3: CATSGRRNTGELFF. The V call is TRBV15, the J call TRBJ2-2. This CDR3 has 14 amino acids. Germline V gene lookup returns CDR1 LNHNV and CDR2 YYDKDF (reference sequence).

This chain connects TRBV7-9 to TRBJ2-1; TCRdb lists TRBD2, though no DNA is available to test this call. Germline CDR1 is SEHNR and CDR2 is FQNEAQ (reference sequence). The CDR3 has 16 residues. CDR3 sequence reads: CASSARTSGSGTEQFF.

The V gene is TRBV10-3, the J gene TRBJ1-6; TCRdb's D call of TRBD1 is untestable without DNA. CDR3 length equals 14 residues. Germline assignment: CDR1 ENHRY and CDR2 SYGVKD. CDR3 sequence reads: CASNRDVVNSPLHF.